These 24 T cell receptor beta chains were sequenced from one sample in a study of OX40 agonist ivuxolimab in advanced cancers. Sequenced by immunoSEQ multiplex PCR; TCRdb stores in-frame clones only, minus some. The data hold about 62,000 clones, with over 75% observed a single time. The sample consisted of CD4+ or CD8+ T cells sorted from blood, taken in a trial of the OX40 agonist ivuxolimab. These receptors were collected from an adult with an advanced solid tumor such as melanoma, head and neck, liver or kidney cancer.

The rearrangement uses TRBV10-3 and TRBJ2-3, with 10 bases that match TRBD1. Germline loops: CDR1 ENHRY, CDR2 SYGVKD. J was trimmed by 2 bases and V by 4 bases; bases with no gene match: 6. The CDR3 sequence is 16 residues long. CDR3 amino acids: CAISGGTGANTDTQYF. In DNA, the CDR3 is TGTGCCATCAGTGGGGGGACAGGGGCCAACACAGATACGCAGTATTTT.

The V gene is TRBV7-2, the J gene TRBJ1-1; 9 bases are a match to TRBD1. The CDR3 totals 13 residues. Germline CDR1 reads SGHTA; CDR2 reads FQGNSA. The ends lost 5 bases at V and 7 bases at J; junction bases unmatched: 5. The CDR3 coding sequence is TGTGCCAGCAGCCCACGGACAGGGGATGAAGCTTTCTTT. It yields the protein CASSPRTGDEAFF. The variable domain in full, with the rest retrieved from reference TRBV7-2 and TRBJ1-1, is GAGVSQSPSNKVTEKGKDVELRCDPISGHTALYWYRQSLGQGLEFLIYFQGNSAPDKSGLPSDRFSAERTGGSVSTLTIQRTQQEDSAVYLCASSPRTGDEAFFGQGTRLTVV.

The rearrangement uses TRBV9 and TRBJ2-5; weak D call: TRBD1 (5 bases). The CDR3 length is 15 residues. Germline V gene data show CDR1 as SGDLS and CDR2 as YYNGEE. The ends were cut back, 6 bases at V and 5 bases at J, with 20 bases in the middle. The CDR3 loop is CASNRESGAWETQYF. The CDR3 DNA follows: TGTGCCAGCAACCGAGAGAGTGGGGCGTGGGAGACCCAGTACTTC.

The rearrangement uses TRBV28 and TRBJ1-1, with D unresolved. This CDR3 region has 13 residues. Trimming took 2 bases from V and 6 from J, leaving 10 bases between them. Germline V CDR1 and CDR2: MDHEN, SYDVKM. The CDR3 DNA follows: TGTGCCAGCAGTTTACGGGGTAGGCCTGAAGCTTTCTTT. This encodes CASSLRGRPEAFF.

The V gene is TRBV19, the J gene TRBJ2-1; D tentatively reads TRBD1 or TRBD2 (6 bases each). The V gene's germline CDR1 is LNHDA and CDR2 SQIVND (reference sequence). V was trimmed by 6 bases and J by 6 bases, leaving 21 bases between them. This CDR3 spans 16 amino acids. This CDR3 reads CASSLPGDKGSNEQFF. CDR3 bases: TGTGCCAGTAGCCTGCCGGGGGACAAGGGAAGCAATGAGCAGTTCTTC.

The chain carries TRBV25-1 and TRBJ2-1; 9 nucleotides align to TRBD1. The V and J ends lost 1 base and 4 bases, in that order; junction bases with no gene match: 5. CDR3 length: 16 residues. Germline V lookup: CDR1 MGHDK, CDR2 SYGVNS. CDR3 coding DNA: TGTGCCAGCAGTGAATTGGCGGGGACAGGGTACAATGAGCAGTTCTTC. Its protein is CASSELAGTGYNEQFF.

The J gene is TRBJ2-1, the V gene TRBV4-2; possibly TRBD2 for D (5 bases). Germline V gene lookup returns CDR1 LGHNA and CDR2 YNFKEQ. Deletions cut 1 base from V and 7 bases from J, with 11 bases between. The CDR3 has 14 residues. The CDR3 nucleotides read TGTGCCAGCAGCCAAGCCTCTAGCTTTAATGAGCAGTTCTTC. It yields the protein CASSQASSFNEQFF.

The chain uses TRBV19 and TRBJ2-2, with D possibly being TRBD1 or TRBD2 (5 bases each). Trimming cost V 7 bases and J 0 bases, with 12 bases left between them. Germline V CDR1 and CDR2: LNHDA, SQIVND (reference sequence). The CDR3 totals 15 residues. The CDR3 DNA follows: TGTGCCAGTATGCTCATGGGGGCGAACACCGGGGAGCTGTTTTTT. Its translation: CASMLMGANTGELFF.

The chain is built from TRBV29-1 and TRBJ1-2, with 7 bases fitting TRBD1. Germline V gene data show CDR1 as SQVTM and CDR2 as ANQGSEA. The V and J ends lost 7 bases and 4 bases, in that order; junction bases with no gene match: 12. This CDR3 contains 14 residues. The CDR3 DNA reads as TGCAGCGCCGAGCAGGGACAGACGAGCTATGGCTACACCTTC. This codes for CSAEQGQTSYGYTF.

The CDR3 DNA sequence: TGTGCCAGCAGCTTGGACAAGGAAAACACCATATATTTT. Its protein is CASSLDKENTIYF. The chain joins TRBV5-4 to TRBJ1-3, with D uncertain. V was pared by 0 bases and J by 6 bases, with 7 bases between. This CDR3 region has 13 residues. Germline-derived CDR1 and CDR2 are SGHNT and YYREEE (reference sequence). Full variable domain (missing parts from reference TRBV5-4 and TRBJ1-3): ETGVTQSPTHLIKTRGQQVTLRCSSQSGHNTVSWYQQALGQGPQFIFQYYREEENGRGNFPPRFSGLQFPNYSSELNVNALELDDSALYLCASSLDKENTIYFGEGSWLTVV.

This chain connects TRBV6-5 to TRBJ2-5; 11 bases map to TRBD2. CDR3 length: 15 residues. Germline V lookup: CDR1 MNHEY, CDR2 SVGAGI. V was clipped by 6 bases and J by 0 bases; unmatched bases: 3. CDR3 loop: CASSISGGDQETQYF. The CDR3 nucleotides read TGTGCCAGCAGCATTAGCGGGGGGGACCAAGAGACCCAGTACTTC.

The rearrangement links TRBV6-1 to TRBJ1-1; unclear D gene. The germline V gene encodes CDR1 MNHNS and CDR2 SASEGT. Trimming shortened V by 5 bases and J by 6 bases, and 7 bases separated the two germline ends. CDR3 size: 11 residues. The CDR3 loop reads CASSYVAEAFF. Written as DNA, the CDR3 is TGTGCCAGCAGTTACGTCGCTGAAGCTTTCTTT.

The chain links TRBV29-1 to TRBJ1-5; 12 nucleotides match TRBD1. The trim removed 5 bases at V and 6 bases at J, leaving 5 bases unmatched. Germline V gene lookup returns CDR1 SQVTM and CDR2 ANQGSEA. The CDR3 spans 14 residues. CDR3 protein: CSVQGTGGGQPQHF. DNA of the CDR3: TGCAGCGTTCAAGGGACAGGGGGCGGTCAGCCCCAGCATTTT.

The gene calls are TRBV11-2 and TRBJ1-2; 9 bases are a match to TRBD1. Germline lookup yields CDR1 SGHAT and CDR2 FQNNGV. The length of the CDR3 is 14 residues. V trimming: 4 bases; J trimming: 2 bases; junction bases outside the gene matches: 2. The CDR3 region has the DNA TGTGCCAGCAGCTCAGGGACAGGGAACTATGGCTACACCTTC. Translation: CASSSGTGNYGYTF.

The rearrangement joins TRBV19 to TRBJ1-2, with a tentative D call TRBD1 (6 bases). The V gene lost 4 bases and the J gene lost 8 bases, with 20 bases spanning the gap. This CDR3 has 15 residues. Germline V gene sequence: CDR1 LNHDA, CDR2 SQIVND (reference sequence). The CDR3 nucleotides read TGTGCCAGTAGTACCGAGACTACAGGGAGTGTCGGCTACACCTTC. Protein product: CASSTETTGSVGYTF.

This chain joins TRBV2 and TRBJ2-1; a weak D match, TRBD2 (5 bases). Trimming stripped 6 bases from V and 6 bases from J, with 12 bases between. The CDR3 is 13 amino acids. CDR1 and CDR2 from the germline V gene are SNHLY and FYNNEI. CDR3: CASSRERSNEQFF. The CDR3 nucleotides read TGTGCCAGCAGCCGGGAAAGGTCCAATGAGCAGTTCTTC.

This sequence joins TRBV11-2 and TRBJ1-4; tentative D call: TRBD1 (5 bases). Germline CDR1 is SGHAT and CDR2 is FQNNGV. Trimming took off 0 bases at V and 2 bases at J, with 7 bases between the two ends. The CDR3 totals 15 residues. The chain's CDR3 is CASSLDRATNEKLFF. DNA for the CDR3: TGTGCCAGCAGCTTAGACAGGGCTACTAATGAAAAACTGTTTTTT.

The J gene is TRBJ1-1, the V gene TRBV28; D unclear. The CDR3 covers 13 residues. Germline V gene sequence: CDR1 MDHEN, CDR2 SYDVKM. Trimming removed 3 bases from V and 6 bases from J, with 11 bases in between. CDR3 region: CASSFAARAEAFF. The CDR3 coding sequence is TGTGCCAGCAGTTTCGCGGCCCGGGCTGAAGCTTTCTTT.

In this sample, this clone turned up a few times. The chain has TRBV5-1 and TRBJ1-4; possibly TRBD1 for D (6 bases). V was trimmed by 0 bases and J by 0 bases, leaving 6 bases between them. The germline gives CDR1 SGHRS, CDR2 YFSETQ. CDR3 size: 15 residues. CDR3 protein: CASSLDRATNEKLFF. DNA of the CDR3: TGCGCCAGCAGCTTGGACAGGGCAACTAATGAAAAACTGTTTTTT.

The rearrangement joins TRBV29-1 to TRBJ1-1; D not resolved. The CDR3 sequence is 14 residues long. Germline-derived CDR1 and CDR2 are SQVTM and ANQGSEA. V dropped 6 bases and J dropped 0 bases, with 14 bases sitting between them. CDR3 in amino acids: CSVLREGLNTEAFF. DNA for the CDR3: TGCAGCGTCCTCAGAGAGGGCCTGAACACTGAAGCTTTCTTT.

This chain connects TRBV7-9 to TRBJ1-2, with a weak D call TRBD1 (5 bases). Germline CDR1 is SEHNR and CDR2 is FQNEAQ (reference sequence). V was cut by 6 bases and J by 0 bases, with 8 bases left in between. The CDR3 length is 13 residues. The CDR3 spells CASSHRPNYGYTF. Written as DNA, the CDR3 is TGTGCCAGCAGTCACAGGCCTAACTATGGCTACACCTTC.

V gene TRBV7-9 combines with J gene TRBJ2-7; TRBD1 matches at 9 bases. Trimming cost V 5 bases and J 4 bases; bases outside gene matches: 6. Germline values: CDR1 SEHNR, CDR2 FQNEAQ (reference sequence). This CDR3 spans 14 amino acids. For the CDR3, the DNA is TGTGCCAGCAGCCCTAGGGACAGGGCGTACGAGCAGTACTTC. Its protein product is CASSPRDRAYEQYF.

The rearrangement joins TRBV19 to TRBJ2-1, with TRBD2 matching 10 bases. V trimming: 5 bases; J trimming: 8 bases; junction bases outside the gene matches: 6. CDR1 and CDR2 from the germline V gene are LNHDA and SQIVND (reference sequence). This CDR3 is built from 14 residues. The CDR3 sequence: CASSSSGRADEQFF. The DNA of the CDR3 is TGTGCCAGTAGTTCCAGCGGGAGGGCCGATGAGCAGTTCTTC.

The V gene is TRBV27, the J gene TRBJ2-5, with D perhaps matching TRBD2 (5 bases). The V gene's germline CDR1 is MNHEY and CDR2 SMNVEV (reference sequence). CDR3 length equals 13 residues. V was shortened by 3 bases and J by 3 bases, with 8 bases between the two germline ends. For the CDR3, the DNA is TGTGCCAGCAGTTTTGCCGGGAAAGAGACCCAGTACTTC. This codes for CASSFAGKETQYF.